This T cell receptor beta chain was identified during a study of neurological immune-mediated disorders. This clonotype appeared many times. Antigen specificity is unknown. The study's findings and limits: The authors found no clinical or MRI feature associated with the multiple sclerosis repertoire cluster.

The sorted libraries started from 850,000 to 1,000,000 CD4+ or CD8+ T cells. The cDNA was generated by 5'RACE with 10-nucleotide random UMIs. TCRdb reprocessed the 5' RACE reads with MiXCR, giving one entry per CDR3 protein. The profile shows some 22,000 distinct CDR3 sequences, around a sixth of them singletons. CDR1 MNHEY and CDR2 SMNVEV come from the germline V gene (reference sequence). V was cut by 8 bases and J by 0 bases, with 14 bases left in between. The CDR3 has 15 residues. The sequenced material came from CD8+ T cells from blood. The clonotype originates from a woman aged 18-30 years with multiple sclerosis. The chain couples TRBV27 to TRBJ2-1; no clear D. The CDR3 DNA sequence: TGTGCCAGCGGTAGTGTCAGGAACTCCTACAATGAGCAGTTCTTC. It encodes CASGSVRNSYNEQFF.